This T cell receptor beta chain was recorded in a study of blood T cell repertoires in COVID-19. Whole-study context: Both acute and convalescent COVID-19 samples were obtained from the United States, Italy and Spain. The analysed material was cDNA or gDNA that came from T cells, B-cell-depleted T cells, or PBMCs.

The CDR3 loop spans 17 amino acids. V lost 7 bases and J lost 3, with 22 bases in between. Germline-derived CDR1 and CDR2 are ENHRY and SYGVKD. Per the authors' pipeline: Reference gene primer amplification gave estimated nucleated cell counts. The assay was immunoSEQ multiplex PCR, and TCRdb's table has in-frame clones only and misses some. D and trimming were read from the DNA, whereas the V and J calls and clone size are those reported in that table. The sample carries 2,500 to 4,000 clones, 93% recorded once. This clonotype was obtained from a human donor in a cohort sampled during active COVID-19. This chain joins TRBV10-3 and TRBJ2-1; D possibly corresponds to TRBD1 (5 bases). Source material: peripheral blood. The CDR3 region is CAINPPSFRAVYNEQFF. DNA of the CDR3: TGTGCCATCAACCCCCCGAGTTTCAGGGCAGTCTACAATGAGCAGTTCTTC.